A selection of T cell receptor beta chains follows, all from one sample in a study of healthy donors' naive CD4 and CD8 T cells. TCRdb recomputed calls from the reads with MiXCR, one row per CDR3 protein. The sample yields about 180,000 distinct CDR3 sequences, around 70% seen once. The source material was naive CD4+ and CD8+ T cells sorted from blood, pooled from several donors. These receptors were obtained from a pool of human donors in good health; the sample pools cells from several healthy donors. Each CDR3 is given with its conserved first and last residue.

v_gene	j_gene	CDR3aa
TRBV20-1	TRBJ1-1	CSATKGSGNTEAFF
TRBV19	TRBJ2-7	CASSSTSGNYEQYF
TRBV6-5	TRBJ2-1	CASSPSYNEQFF
TRBV18	TRBJ1-2	CASSPRENYGYTF
TRBV2	TRBJ1-5	CASTSREFQPQHF
TRBV18	TRBJ1-1	CASSPPGYTEAFF
TRBV29-1	TRBJ1-1	CSVHTGGGTEAFF
TRBV30	TRBJ1-3	CAWIGVRSGNTIYF
TRBV29-1	TRBJ2-5	CSVGLAGQETQYF
TRBV27	TRBJ1-3	CASSLSRAPGNTIYF
TRBV6-2/TRBV6-3	TRBJ1-2	CASSRDSGGYTF
TRBV29-1	TRBJ2-7	CSVLAGDGYEQYF
TRBV27	TRBJ2-7	CASSLRLAGNYEQYF
TRBV19	TRBJ1-5	CASSDTGKWQPQHF
TRBV10-3	TRBJ2-5	CAIGTVETQYF
TRBV29-1	TRBJ2-7	CSGGDRNYEQYF
TRBV6-5	TRBJ1-6	CASSLPPGQTYNSPLHF
TRBV27	TRBJ2-7	CASSPWGGSSYEQYF
TRBV29-1	TRBJ2-5	CSVVRETQYF
TRBV12-3/TRBV12-4	TRBJ1-5	CASRPGQGSQPQHF
TRBV6-5	TRBJ1-1	CASSQVSGTEAFF
TRBV7-2	TRBJ2-7	CASSLERGADEQYF
TRBV7-2	TRBJ1-2	CASSLMAANYGYTF
TRBV29-1	TRBJ2-7	CSVEVAGRSYEQYF
TRBV29-1	TRBJ2-3	CSGSGTSTDTQYF
TRBV29-1	TRBJ2-1	CSVESRTGDDNEQFF
TRBV29-1	TRBJ2-1	CSVDGQGMGHNEQFF
TRBV27	TRBJ2-4	CASSLGNIQYF